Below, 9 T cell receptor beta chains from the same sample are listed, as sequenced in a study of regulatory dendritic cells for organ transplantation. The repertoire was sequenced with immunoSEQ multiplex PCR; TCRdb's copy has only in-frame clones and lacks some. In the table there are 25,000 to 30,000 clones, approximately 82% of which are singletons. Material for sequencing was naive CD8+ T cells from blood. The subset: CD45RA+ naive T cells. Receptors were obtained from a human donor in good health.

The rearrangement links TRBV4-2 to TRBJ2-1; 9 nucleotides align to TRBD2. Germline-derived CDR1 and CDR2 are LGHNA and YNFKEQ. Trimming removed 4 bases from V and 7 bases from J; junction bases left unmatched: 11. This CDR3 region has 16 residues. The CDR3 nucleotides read TGTGCCAGCAGCCTTGGTCTAGGACTAGCGATAAATGAGCAGTTCTTC. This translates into CASSLGLGLAINEQFF.

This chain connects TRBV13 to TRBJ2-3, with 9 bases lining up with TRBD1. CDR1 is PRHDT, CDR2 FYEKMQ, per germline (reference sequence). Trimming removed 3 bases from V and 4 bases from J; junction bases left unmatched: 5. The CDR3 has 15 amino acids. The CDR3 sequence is CASSFTGTGPDTQYF. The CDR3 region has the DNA TGTGCCAGCAGCTTCACCGGGACAGGGCCAGATACGCAGTATTTT.

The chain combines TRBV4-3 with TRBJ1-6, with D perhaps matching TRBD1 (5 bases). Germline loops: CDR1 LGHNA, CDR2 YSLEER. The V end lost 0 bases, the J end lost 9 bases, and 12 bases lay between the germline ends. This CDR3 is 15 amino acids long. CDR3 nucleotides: TGCGCCAGCAGCCAAGATCGGACGGGGGGTTCACCCCTCCACTTT. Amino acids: CASSQDRTGGSPLHF.

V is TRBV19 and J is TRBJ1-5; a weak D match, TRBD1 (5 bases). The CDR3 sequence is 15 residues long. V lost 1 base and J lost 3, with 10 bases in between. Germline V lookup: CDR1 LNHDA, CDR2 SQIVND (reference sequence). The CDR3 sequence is CASSIGRQFNQPQHF. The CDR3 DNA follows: TGTGCCAGTAGTATAGGTAGACAGTTCAATCAGCCCCAGCATTTT.

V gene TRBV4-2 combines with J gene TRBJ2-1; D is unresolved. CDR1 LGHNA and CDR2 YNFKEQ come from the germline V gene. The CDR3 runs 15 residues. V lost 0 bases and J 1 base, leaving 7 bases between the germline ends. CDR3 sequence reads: CASSQDKASYNEQFF. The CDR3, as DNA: TGTGCCAGCAGCCAAGACAAAGCGTCCTACAATGAGCAGTTCTTC.

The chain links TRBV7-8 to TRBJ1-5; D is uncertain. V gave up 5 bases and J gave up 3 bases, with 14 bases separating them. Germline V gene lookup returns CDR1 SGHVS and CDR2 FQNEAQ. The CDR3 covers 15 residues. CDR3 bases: TGTGCCAGCAGCGAGGGCATATCGCTCAATCAGCCCCAGCATTTT. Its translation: CASSEGISLNQPQHF. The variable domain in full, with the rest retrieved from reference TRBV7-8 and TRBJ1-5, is GAGVSQSPRYKVAKRGQDVALRCDPISGHVSLFWYQQALGQGPEFLTYFQNEAQLDKSGLPSDRFFAERPEGSVSTLKIQRTQQEDSAVYLCASSEGISLNQPQHFGDGTRLSIL.

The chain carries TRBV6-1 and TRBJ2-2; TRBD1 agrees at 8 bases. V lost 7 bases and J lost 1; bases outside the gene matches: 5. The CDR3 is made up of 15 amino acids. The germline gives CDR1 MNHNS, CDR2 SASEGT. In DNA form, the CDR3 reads TGTGCCAGCAACTTACAGGGGGGGAACACCGGGGAGCTGTTTTTT. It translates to CASNLQGGNTGELFF.

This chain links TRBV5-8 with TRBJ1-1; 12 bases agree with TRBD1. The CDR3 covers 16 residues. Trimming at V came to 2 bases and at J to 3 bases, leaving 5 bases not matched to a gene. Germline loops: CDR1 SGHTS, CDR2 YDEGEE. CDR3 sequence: CASSLGTGGIDTEAFF. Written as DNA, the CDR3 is TGTGCCAGCAGCTTAGGGACAGGGGGCATCGACACTGAAGCTTTCTTT.

The DNA of the CDR3 is TGTGCCAGCAGTTACGCAGGGGCGAACACCGGGGAGCTGTTTTTT. This sequence encodes CASSYAGANTGELFF. The V and J genes are TRBV6-5 and TRBJ2-2, with D possibly being TRBD1 (6 bases). V lost 2 bases and J 0 bases, leaving 7 bases between the germline ends. The CDR3 loop spans 15 amino acids. In germline, CDR1 is MNHEY, CDR2 SVGAGI.